Below are 8 T cell receptor beta chains sequenced from a single sample in a study of OX40 agonist ivuxolimab in advanced cancers. Sequencing was performed with immunoSEQ multiplex PCR; in TCRdb, only in-frame clones are kept and a portion is missing. The table includes around 80,000 clones, about 81% detected once. The material sequenced was CD4+ or CD8+ T cells sorted from blood, taken in a trial of the OX40 agonist ivuxolimab. The receptors were gathered from an adult with an advanced solid tumor such as melanoma, head and neck, liver or kidney cancer.

This clone was counted a single time. The rearrangement links TRBV14 to TRBJ1-2, with D perhaps TRBD1 (6 bases). V lost 4 bases and J 5 bases, leaving 17 bases between the germline ends. The CDR3 contains 15 residues. The germline V gene encodes CDR1 SGHDN and CDR2 FVKESK. CDR3 nucleotide sequence: TGTGCCAGCAGCCTCCTTAACAGGGAGCTGTATGGCTACACCTTC. It specifies CASSLLNRELYGYTF.

This clone came up once. The chain combines TRBV6-1 with TRBJ1-3, with D unclear. V was shortened by 2 bases and J by 0 bases, with 11 bases between the two germline ends. From germline, CDR1 is MNHNS and CDR2 SASEGT. The CDR3 length is 16 residues. In nucleotides, the CDR3 is TGTGCCAGCAGTGAAAGCCCCGTGGGCTCTGGAAACACCATATATTTT. Protein sequence: CASSESPVGSGNTIYF.

This chain connects TRBV4-1 to TRBJ1-6; a possible D gene is TRBD1 (5 bases). CDR3 length: 16 amino acids. Germline CDR1 and CDR2: MGHRA and YSYEKL. Between the trimmed V and J ends, which lost 1 base and 7 bases, there was a span of 14 bases. The CDR3 sequence: CASSQGVGAPNSPLHF. In DNA, the CDR3 is TGCGCCAGCAGCCAAGGCGTAGGGGCGCCGAATTCACCCCTCCACTTT.

V gene TRBV27 combines with J gene TRBJ2-5; 7 positions match TRBD2. This CDR3 region has 17 residues. V shed 5 bases and J 2 bases; nucleotides not matched to a gene: 14. The V gene's germline CDR1 is MNHEY and CDR2 SMNVEV (reference sequence). DNA for the CDR3: TGTGCCAGCAGTCCCGGAGTGGGGGGGACTAAGCAAGAGACCCAGTACTTC. The encoded protein is CASSPGVGGTKQETQYF.

This chain joins TRBV27 and TRBJ2-3, with D possibly TRBD2 on 5 matching bases. V gave up 5 bases and J gave up 2 bases, with 11 bases separating them. Germline CDR1 is MNHEY and CDR2 is SMNVEV (reference sequence). The CDR3 totals 14 residues. The CDR3 sequence: CASSDGLITDTQYF. The CDR3 DNA reads as TGTGCCAGCAGTGACGGACTTATCACAGATACGCAGTATTTT.

As to this clone: Other DNA sequences in this specimen translate into the identical CDR3. The chain employs TRBV9 and TRBJ1-5, with TRBD1 as a possible D gene (5 bases). Germline lookup yields CDR1 SGDLS and CDR2 YYNGEE. The CDR3 sequence is 14 residues long. Trimming shortened V by 0 bases and J by 6 bases, and 10 bases separated the two germline ends. CDR3 nucleotides: TGTGCCAGCAGCGTAGATGGGGCGGGTCAGCCCCAGCATTTT. Protein: CASSVDGAGQPQHF.

The rearrangement uses TRBV6-4 and TRBJ2-1; 10 bases are a match to TRBD2. The germline CDR1 and CDR2 sequences are MRHNA and SNTAGT. The CDR3 length is 15 residues. The junction had 6 bases not matched to a gene; V was cut back by 5 bases and J by 5 bases. The CDR3 DNA sequence: TGTGCCAGCAGTCCAGGACTAGCGGACCACAATGAGCAGTTCTTC. It yields the protein CASSPGLADHNEQFF.

V and J are TRBV5-1 and TRBJ2-3; D is unresolved. The V end lost 0 bases, the J end lost 8 bases, and 10 bases lay between the germline ends. This CDR3 spans 13 amino acids. Germline loops: CDR1 SGHRS, CDR2 YFSETQ. CDR3 sequence: CASSLEGSLTQYF. Written as DNA, the CDR3 is TGCGCCAGCAGCTTGGAGGGCTCCCTTACGCAGTATTTT. Drawing the rest from reference TRBV5-1 and TRBJ2-3, the complete variable domain is KAGVTQTPRYLIKTRGQQVTLSCSPISGHRSVSWYQQTPGQGLQFLFEYFSETQRNKGNFPGRFSGRQFSNSRSEMNVSTLELGDSALYLCASSLEGSLTQYFGPGTRLTVL.